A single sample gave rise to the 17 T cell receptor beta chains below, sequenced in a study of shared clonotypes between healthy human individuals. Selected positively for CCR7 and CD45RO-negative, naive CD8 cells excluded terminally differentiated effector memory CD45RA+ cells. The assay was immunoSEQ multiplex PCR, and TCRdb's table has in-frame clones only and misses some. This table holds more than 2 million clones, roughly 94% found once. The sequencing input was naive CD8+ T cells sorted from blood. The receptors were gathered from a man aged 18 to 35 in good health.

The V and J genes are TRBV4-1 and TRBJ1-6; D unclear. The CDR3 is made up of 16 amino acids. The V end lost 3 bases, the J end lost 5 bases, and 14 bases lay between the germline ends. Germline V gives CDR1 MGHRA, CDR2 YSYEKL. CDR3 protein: CASSQENGLNNSPLHF. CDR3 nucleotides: TGCGCCAGCAGCCAGGAAAACGGACTGAATAATTCACCCCTCCACTTT.

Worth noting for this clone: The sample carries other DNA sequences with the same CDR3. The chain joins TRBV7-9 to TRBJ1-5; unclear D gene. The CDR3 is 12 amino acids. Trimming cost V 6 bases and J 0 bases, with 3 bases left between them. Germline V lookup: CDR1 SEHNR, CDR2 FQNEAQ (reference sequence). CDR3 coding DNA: TGTGCCAGCAGTGATAGCAATCAGCCCCAGCATTTT. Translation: CASSDSNQPQHF. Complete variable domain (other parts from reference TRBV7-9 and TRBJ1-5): DTGVSQNPRHKITKRGQNVTFRCDPISEHNRLYWYRQTLGQGPEFLTYFQNEAQLEKSRLLSDRFSAERPKGSFSTLEIQRTEQGDSAMYLCASSDSNQPQHFGDGTRLSIL.

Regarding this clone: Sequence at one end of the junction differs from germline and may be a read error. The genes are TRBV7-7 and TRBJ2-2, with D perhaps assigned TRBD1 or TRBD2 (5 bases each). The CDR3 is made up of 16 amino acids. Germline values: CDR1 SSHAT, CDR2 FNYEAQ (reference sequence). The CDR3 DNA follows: TGTGCTAGCAGCTTAATGGGGGAGAGATTCACCGGGGAGCTGTTTTTT. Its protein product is CASSLMGERFTGELFF.

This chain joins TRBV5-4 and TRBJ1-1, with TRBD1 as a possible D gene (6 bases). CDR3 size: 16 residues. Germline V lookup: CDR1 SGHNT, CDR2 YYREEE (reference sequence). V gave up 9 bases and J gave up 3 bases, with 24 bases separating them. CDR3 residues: CATLRGDGGGDTEAFF. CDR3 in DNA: TGTGCCACCCTACGGGGGGACGGGGGCGGAGACACTGAAGCTTTCTTT.

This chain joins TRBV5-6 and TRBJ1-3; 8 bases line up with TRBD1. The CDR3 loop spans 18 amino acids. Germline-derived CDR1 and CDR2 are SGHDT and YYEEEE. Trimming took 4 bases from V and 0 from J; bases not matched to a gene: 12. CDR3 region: CASSGPGQDFSSGNTIYF. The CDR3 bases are TGTGCCAGCAGCGGGCCGGGACAGGACTTTTCCTCTGGAAACACCATATATTTT.

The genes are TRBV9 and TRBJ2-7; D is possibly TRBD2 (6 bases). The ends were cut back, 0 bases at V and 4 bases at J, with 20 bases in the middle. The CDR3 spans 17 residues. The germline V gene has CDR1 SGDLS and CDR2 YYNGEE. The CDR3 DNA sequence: TGTGCCAGCAGCGTAGGGGACTCCGGGACGGGAGAATACGAGCAGTACTTC. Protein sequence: CASSVGDSGTGEYEQYF.

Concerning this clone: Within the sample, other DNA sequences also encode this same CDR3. Here the CDR3 DNA reads TGTGCCAGCAGCTTTCAGGGGAGCAATCAGCCCCAGCATTTT. The encoded protein is CASSFQGSNQPQHF. The rearrangement links TRBV5-4 to TRBJ1-5; possible D gene TRBD1, 6 bases. Trimming took 2 bases from V and 1 from J, leaving 7 bases between them. Germline CDR1 is SGHNT and CDR2 is YYREEE (reference sequence). The CDR3 spans 14 residues. The whole variable domain, remainder taken from reference TRBV5-4 and TRBJ1-5, is ETGVTQSPTHLIKTRGQQVTLRCSSQSGHNTVSWYQQALGQGPQFIFQYYREEENGRGNFPPRFSGLQFPNYSSELNVNALELDDSALYLCASSFQGSNQPQHFGDGTRLSIL.

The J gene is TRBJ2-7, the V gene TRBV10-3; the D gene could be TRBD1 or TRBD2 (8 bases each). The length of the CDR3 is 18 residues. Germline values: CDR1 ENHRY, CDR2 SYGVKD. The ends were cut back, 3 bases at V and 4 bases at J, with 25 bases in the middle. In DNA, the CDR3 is TGTGCCATCAGTGACACGGGAGGGGGCCAGGGGGCGACGTACGAGCAGTACTTC. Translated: CAISDTGGGQGATYEQYF.

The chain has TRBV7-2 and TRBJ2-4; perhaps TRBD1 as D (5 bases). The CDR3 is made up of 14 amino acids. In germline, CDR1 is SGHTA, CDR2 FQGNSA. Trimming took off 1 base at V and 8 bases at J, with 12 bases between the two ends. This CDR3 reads CASSLDSPRDIQYF. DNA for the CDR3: TGTGCCAGCAGCTTAGACTCCCCCAGGGACATTCAGTACTTC.

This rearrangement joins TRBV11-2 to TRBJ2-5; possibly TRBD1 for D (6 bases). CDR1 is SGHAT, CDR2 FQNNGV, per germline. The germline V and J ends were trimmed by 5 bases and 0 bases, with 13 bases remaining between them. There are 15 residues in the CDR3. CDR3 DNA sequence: TGTGCCAGCAGCCGATTTGACAGGTACCAAGAGACCCAGTACTTC. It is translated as CASSRFDRYQETQYF.

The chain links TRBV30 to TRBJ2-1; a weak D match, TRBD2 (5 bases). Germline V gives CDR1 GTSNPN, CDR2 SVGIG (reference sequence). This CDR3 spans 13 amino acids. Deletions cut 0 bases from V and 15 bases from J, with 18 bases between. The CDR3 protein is CAWSVLGAVSSFF. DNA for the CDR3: TGTGCCTGGAGTGTATTAGGAGCGGTGAGTTCGTTCTTC.

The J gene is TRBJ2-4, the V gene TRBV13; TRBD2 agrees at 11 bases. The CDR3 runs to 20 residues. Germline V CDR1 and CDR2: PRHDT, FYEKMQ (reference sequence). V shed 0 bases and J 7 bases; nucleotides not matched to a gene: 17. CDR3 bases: TGTGCCAGCAGCTTAGGCAGGTCGGGACTAGCGGTTCTCCCGAGTAACATTCAGTACTTC. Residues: CASSLGRSGLAVLPSNIQYF. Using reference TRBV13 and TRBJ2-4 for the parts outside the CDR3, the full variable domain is AAGVIQSPRHLIKEKRETATLKCYPIPRHDTVYWYQQGPGQDPQFLISFYEKMQSDKGSIPDRFSAQQFSDYHSELNMSSLELGDSALYFCASSLGRSGLAVLPSNIQYFGAGTRLSVL.

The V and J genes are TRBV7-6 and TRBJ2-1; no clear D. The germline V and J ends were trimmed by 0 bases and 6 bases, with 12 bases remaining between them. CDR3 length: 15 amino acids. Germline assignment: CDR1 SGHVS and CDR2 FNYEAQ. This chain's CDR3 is CASSLASNWFNEQFF. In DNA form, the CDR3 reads TGTGCCAGCAGCTTAGCGTCGAATTGGTTCAATGAGCAGTTCTTC.

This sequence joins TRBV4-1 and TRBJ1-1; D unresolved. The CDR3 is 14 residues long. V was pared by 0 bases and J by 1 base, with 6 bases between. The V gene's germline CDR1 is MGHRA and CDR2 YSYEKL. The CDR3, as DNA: TGCGCCAGCAGCCAAGATCACGAGAACACTGAAGCTTTCTTT. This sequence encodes CASSQDHENTEAFF.

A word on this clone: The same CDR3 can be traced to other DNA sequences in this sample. CDR3 sequence reads: CASSLFGGSYEQYF. CDR3 DNA: TGCGCCAGCAGCTTGTTCGGGGGTAGCTACGAGCAGTACTTC. The rearrangement links TRBV5-1 to TRBJ2-7, with a tentative D call TRBD2 (6 bases). Germline lookup yields CDR1 SGHRS and CDR2 YFSETQ. The CDR3 has 14 amino acids. Trimming removed 1 base at V and 3 bases at J, with 11 bases between.

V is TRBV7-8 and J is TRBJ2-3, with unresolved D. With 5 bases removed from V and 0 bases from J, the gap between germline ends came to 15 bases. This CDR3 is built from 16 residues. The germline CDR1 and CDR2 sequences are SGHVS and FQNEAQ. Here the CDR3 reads CASSPFLVGSTDTQYF. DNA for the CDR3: TGTGCCAGCAGCCCTTTCCTTGTTGGGAGCACAGATACGCAGTATTTT.

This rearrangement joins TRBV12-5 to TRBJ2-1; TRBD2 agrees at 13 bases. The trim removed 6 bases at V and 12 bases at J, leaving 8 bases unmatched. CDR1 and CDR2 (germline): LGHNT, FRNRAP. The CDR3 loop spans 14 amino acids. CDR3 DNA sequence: TGTGCTAGTGGAACCGGACTAGCGGGAGTTGGGCAGTTCTTC. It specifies CASGTGLAGVGQFF.